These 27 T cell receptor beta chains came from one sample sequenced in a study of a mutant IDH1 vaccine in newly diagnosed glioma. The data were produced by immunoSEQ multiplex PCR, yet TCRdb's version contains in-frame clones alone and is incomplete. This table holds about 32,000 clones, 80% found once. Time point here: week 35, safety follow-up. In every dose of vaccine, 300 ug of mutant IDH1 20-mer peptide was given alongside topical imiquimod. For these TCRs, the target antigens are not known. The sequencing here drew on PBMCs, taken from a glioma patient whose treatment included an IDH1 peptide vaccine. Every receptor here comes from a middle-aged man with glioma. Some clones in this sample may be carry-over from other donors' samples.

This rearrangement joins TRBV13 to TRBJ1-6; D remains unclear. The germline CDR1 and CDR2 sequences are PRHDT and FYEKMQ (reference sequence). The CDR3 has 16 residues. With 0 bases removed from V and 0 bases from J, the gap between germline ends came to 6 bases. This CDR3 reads CASSLGLNSYNSPLHF. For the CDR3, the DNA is TGTGCCAGCAGCTTAGGCTTGAACTCCTATAATTCACCCCTCCACTTT. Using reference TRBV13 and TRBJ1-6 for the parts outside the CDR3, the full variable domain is AAGVIQSPRHLIKEKRETATLKCYPIPRHDTVYWYQQGPGQDPQFLISFYEKMQSDKGSIPDRFSAQQFSDYHSELNMSSLELGDSALYFCASSLGLNSYNSPLHFGNGTRLTVT.

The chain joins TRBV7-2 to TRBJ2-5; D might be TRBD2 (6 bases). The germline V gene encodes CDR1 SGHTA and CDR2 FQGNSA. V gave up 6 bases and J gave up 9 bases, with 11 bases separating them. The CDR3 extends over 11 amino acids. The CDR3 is CASRGGVAQYF. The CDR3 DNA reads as TGTGCCAGCAGGGGGGGTGTGGCCCAGTACTTC.

The CDR3 is CASSLGAELEETQYF. CDR3 bases: TGTGCCAGCAGCTTAGGTGCCGAACTAGAAGAGACCCAGTACTTC. The V gene is TRBV11-2, the J gene TRBJ2-5; perhaps TRBD2 as D (5 bases). The CDR3 loop spans 15 amino acids. In germline, CDR1 is SGHAT, CDR2 FQNNGV. V was trimmed by 1 base and J by 3 bases, leaving 12 bases between them.

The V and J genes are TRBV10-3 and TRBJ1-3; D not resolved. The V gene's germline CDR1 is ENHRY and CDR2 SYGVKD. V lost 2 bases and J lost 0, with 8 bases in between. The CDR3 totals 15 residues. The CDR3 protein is CAISERESSGNTIYF. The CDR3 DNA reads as TGTGCCATCAGTGAGAGGGAGAGCTCTGGAAACACCATATATTTT.

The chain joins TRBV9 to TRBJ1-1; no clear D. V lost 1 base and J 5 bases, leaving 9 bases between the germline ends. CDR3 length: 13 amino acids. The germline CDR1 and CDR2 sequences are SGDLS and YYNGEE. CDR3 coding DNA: TGTGCCAGCAGCGTAAGCGGTGGAACTGAAGCTTTCTTT. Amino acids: CASSVSGGTEAFF.

The CDR3 DNA is TGTGCCAGCAGTCCCGGGACAGTTATCGGCAATTCACCCCTCCACTTT. This translates into CASSPGTVIGNSPLHF. The chain recombines TRBV28 with TRBJ1-6; 7 positions agree with TRBD1. V dropped 5 bases and J dropped 7; count of bases not matched to a gene: 11. The V gene's germline CDR1 is MDHEN and CDR2 SYDVKM. The CDR3 is 16 residues long.

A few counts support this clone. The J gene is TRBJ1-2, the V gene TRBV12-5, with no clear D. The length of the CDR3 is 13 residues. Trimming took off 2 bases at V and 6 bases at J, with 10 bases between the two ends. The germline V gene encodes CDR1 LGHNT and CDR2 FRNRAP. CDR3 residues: CASGLSPRDGYTF. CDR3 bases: TGTGCTAGTGGTTTGTCCCCTCGCGATGGCTACACCTTC.

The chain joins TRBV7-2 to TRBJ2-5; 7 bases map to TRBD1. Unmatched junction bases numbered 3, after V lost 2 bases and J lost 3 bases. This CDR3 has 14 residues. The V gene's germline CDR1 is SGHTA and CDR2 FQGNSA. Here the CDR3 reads CASSLTGAEETQYF. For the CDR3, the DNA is TGTGCCAGCAGCTTAACAGGGGCCGAAGAGACCCAGTACTTC.

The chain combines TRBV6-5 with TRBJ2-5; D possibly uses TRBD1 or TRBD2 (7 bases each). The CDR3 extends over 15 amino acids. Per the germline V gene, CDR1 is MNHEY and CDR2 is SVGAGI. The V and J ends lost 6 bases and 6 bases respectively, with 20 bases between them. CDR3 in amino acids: CASRELPGGAKTQYF. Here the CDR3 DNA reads TGTGCCAGCAGAGAATTACCAGGGGGGGCAAAGACCCAGTACTTC.

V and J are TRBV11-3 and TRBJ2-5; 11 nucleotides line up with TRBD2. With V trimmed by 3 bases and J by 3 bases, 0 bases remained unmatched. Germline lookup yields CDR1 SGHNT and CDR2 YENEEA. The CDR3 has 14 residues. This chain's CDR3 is CASSLGLAEETQYF. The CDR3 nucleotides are TGTGCCAGCAGCTTGGGACTAGCGGAAGAGACCCAGTACTTC.

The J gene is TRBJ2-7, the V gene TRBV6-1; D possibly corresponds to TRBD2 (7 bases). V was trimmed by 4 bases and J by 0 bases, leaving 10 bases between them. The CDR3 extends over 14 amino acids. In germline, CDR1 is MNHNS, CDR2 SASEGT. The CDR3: CASSGRGGSYEQYF. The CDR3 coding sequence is TGTGCCAGCAGTGGTAGGGGGGGCTCCTACGAGCAGTACTTC.

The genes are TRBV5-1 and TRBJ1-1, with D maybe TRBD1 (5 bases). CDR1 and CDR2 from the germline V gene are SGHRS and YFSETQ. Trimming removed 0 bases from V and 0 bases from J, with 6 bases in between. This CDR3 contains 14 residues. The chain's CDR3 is CASSLDRLNTEAFF. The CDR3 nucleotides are TGCGCCAGCAGCTTGGACAGGTTGAACACTGAAGCTTTCTTT. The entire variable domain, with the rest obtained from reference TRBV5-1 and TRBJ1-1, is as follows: KAGVTQTPRYLIKTRGQQVTLSCSPISGHRSVSWYQQTPGQGLQFLFEYFSETQRNKGNFPGRFSGRQFSNSRSEMNVSTLELGDSALYLCASSLDRLNTEAFFGQGTRLTVV.

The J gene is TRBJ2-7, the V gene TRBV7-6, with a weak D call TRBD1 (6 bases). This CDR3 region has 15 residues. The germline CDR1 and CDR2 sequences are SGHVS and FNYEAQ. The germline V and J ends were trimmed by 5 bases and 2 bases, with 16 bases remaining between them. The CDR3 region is CASSPVAGVAYEQYF. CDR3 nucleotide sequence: TGTGCCAGCAGCCCAGTGGCAGGGGTGGCCTACGAGCAGTACTTC.

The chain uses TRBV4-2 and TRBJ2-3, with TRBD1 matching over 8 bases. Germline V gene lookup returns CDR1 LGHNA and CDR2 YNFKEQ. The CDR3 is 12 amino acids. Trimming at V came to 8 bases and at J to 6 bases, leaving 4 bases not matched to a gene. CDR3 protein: CASGQGGDTQYF. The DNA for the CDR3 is TGTGCCAGCGGACAGGGCGGGGATACGCAGTATTTT.

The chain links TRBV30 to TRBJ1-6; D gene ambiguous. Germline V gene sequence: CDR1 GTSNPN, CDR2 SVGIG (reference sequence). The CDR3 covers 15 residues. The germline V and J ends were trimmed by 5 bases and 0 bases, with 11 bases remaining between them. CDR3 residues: CAWGSDSSYNSPLHF. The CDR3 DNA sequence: TGTGCCTGGGGGAGCGATAGCTCCTATAATTCACCCCTCCACTTT.

The CDR3 region is CASSGVRLDSSSNQPQHF. DNA for the CDR3: TGTGCCAGCAGTGGAGTAAGATTGGACAGTTCAAGCAATCAGCCCCAGCATTTT. The gene calls are TRBV25-1 and TRBJ1-5; weak D call: TRBD1 (6 bases). The germline V gene encodes CDR1 MGHDK and CDR2 SYGVNS. With 4 bases removed from V and 1 base from J, the gap between germline ends came to 20 bases. The CDR3 is 18 residues long.

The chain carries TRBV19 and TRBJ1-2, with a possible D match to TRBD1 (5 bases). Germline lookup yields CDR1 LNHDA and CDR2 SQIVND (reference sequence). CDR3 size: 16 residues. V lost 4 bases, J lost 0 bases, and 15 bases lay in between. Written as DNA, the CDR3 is TGTGCCAGTAGTACCCCGAGGGACCTTTCTAACTATGGCTACACCTTC. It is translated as CASSTPRDLSNYGYTF.

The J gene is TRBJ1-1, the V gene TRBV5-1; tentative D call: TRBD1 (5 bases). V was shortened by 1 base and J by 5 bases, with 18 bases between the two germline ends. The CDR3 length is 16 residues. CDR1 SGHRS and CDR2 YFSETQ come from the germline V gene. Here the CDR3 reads CASSLSQGMGGTEAFF. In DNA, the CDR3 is TGCGCCAGCAGCTTGTCGCAGGGAATGGGCGGTACTGAAGCTTTCTTT.

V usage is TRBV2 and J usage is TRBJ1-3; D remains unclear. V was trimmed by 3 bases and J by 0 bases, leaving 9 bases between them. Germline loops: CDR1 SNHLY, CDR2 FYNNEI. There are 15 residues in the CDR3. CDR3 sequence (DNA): TGTGCCAGCAGTGAGTTGACCGGCTCTGGAAACACCATATATTTT. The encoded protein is CASSELTGSGNTIYF.

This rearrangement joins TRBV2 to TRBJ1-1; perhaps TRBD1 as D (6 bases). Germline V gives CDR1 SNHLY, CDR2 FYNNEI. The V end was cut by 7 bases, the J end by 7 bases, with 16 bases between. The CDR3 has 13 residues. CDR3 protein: CASMVDSIFEAFF. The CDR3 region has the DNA TGTGCCAGCATGGTGGACAGCATCTTTGAAGCTTTCTTT.

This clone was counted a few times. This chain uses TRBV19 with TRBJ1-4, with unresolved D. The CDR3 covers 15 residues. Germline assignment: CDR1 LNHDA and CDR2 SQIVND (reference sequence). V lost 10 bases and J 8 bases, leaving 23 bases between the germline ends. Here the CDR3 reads CATDENKGGREKLFF. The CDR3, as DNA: TGTGCCACCGATGAAAATAAGGGAGGGAGGGAAAAACTGTTTTTT.

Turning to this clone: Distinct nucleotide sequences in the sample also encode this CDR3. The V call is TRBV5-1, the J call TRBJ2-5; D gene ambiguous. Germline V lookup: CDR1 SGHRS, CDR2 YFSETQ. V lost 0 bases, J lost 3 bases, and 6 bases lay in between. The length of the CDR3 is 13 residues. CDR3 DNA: TGCGCCAGCAGCTTGGGCGGAGAAGAGACCCAGTACTTC. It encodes CASSLGGEETQYF.

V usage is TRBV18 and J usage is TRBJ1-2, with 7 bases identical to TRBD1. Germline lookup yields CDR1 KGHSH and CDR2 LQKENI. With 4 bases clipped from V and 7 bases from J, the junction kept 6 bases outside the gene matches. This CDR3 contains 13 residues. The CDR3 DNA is TGTGCCAGCTCACTTGACAGGGATGGTGGCTACACCTTC. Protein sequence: CASSLDRDGGYTF.

CDR3 sequence: CSAARQETQYF. The CDR3 bases are TGCAGTGCTGCCAGACAAGAGACCCAGTACTTC. The chain couples TRBV20-1 to TRBJ2-5; D not resolved. This CDR3 comprises 11 residues. Germline V gene data show CDR1 as DFQATT and CDR2 as SNEGSKA (reference sequence). V dropped 5 bases and J dropped 2 bases, with 6 bases sitting between them.

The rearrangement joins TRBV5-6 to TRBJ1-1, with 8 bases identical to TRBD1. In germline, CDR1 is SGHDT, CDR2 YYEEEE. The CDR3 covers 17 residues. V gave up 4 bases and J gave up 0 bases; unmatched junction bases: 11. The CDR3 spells CASSDVGTGSMNTEAFF. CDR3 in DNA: TGTGCCAGCAGCGACGTTGGGACAGGATCGATGAACACTGAAGCTTTCTTT.

CDR3 DNA: TGTGCCAGCAGTTCGACCTATAATTCACCCCTCCACTTT. Translation gives CASSSTYNSPLHF. The chain has TRBV5-6 and TRBJ1-6; D call uncertain. Germline V lookup: CDR1 SGHDT, CDR2 YYEEEE. CDR3 length: 13 amino acids. V shed 5 bases and J shed 2 bases, with 5 bases lying between them.

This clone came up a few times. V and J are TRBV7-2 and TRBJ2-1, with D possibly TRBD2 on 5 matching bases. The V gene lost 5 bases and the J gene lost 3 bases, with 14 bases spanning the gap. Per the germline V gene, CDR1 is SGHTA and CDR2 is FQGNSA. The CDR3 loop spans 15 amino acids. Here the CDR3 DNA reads TGTGCCAGCAGCCTGCGAGCGGCCAACTACAATGAGCAGTTCTTC. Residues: CASSLRAANYNEQFF.